The rows below give T cell receptor beta chains drawn from one sample of a study of blood T cell repertoires in COVID-19. Repertoires were generated with immunoSEQ multiplex PCR, while TCRdb's copy carries only in-frame clones and drops some. The table records more than 200,000 clones, roughly 88% of them present only once. The sample was peripheral blood. The receptors shown here come from a man between 35 and 55 years old with acute or convalescent COVID-19. CDR3s include the opening cysteine and the closing phenylalanine or tryptophan. A D gene is named only where the DNA matches it firmly. A clone size is listed for some rows: how often the clone was seen (once, few, many), or a class if it is expanded.

d_call j_call v_call clone_size cdr3_aa cdr3_nt
TRBD2 TRBJ2-3 TRBV11-3 . CASSPSSGRGTDTQYF TGTGCCAGCAGCCCTTCTTCGGGGAGGGGCACAGATACGCAGTATTTT
TRBD2 TRBJ2-7 TRBV3-1/TRBV3-2 . CASSQGELAGNEQYF TGTGCCAGCAGCCAAGGGGAACTAGCGGGGAACGAGCAGTACTTC
TRBD2 TRBJ2-3 TRBV19 . CASSQLAGDSDTQYF TGTGCCAGTAGTCAACTAGCGGGAGATTCAGATACGCAGTATTTT
. TRBJ1-5 TRBV6-1 . CASSEDGGQPQHF TGTGCCAGCAGTGAAGACGGCGGACAGCCCCAGCATTTT
TRBD1 TRBJ1-4 TRBV7-2 . CASSSQTGELEKLFF TGTGCCAGCAGCTCCCAGACAGGGGAATTGGAAAAACTGTTTTTT
TRBD2 TRBJ2-7 TRBV5-8 . CASSLLAGAPYEQYF TGTGCCAGCAGCTTACTAGCGGGGGCTCCCTACGAGCAGTACTTC
. TRBJ1-2 TRBV2 . CASSAQDGYTF TGTGCCAGCAGTGCGCAGGATGGCTACACCTTC
TRBD2 TRBJ2-1 TRBV27 . CAASPPGLNEQFF TGTGCCGCTAGCCCCCCGGGACTAAATGAGCAGTTCTTC
TRBD2 TRBJ2-3 TRBV5-1 . CASRKIIRAGGPSDTQYF TGCGCCAGCAGAAAAATTATTAGGGCGGGAGGGCCCTCAGATACGCAGTATTTT
. TRBJ1-2 TRBV7-8 . CASSLAEAGYGYTF TGTGCCAGCAGCTTAGCAGAGGCCGGCTATGGCTACACCTTC
. TRBJ2-5 TRBV5-6 . CASSLGGDGPRRETQYF TGTGCCAGCAGCTTAGGGGGGGACGGGCCCAGGAGGGAGACCCAGTACTTC
TRBD2 TRBJ2-7 TRBV4-1 . CASSQRTSGSSYEQYF TGCGCCAGCAGCCAACGGACTAGCGGGAGTTCGTACGAGCAGTACTTC
. TRBJ1-1 TRBV9 . CASSAAGAEAFF TGTGCCAGCAGCGCCGCAGGGGCTGAAGCTTTCTTT
TRBD1 TRBJ1-6 TRBV18 . CASSPAGGDNSPLHF TGTGCCAGCTCACCGGCAGGGGGAGATAATTCACCCCTCCACTTT
TRBD1 TRBJ1-6 TRBV3-1/TRBV3-2 . CASRQQGLSSPLHF TGTGCCAGCAGGCAACAGGGGCTCTCCTCACCCCTCCACTTT
. TRBJ1-1 TRBV7-9 few CASSRNARGNTEAFF TGTGCCAGCAGCCGAAACGCTCGAGGGAACACTGAAGCTTTCTTT
. TRBJ2-7 TRBV3-1/TRBV3-2 . CASSHGRGTYEQYF TGTGCCAGCAGCCATGGTAGGGGTACCTACGAGCAGTACTTC
TRBD1 TRBJ2-5 TRBV5-6 few CASSRRTGGQETQYF TGTGCCAGCAGCCGACGGACAGGGGGCCAAGAGACCCAGTACTTC
TRBD1 TRBJ2-2 TRBV29-1 . CSARDRIQVGELFF TGCAGCGCACGGGACAGGATTCAGGTCGGGGAGCTGTTTTTT
. TRBJ1-4 TRBV2 few CASRRTDPNEKLFF TGTGCCAGCAGGCGGACAGACCCTAATGAAAAACTGTTTTTT
TRBD1 TRBJ1-1 TRBV7-8 . CASSLLGGLVNTEAFF TGTGCCAGCAGCTTATTAGGGGGCTTGGTTAACACTGAAGCTTTCTTT
. TRBJ1-4 TRBV3-1/TRBV3-2 . CASSKREHNEKLFF TGTGCCAGCAGCAAGCGCGAACATAATGAAAAACTGTTTTTT
. TRBJ1-2 TRBV27 . CASSTWTVQERGYTF TGTGCCAGCAGTACCTGGACAGTTCAGGAGCGTGGCTACACCTTC
TRBD2 TRBJ2-1 TRBV24-1 . CATSDSRLADYNEQFF TGTGCCACCAGTGACTCCCGACTAGCGGACTACAATGAGCAGTTCTTC
TRBD1 TRBJ1-2 TRBV6-5 . CACQQGADYGYTF TGTGCCTGTCAACAGGGGGCAGACTATGGCTACACCTTC
. TRBJ1-1 TRBV20-1 . CSARGRTEAFF TGCAGTGCTAGGGGGCGAACTGAAGCTTTCTTT
. TRBJ1-1 TRBV11-2 . CASSDSGLINTEAFF TGTGCCAGCAGCGATAGCGGACTGATCAACACTGAAGCTTTCTTT
. TRBJ1-1 TRBV19 . CASNPGRGTEAFF TGTGCCAGTAACCCGGGTAGGGGGACTGAAGCTTTCTTT
. TRBJ2-3 TRBV7-2 . CASSPSGFGVQDTQYF TGTGCCAGCAGCCCGTCTGGGTTCGGGGTACAAGATACGCAGTATTTT
TRBD1 TRBJ1-5 TRBV5-5 . CASSTGQGAVESNQPQHF TGTGCCAGCAGCACGGGACAGGGGGCTGTGGAGAGCAATCAGCCCCAGCATTTT
TRBD2 TRBJ2-1 TRBV7-9 . CAGSGDEQFF TGTGCCGGGAGCGGGGATGAGCAGTTCTTC
TRBD2 TRBJ2-7 TRBV5-1 . CASSLEPAGVYEQYF TGCGCCAGCAGCTTGGAACCAGCGGGAGTGTACGAGCAGTACTTC
. TRBJ1-2 TRBV5-6 . CASSRGRDYGYTF TGTGCCAGCAGTCGGGGTCGGGACTATGGCTACACCTTC
. TRBJ1-5 TRBV4-1 . CASSQERGGSNQPQHF TGCGCCAGCAGCCAAGAAAGGGGAGGGAGCAATCAGCCCCAGCATTTT
TRBD2 TRBJ2-3 TRBV4-3 . CASSPRPLAGAPAGTDTQYF TGCGCCAGCAGCCCCCGCCCCCTAGCGGGAGCCCCGGCTGGCACAGATACGCAGTATTTT
. TRBJ2-3 TRBV10-1 . CASSDRNTDTQYF TGCGCCAGCAGTGATAGAAACACAGATACGCAGTATTTT
. TRBJ2-1 TRBV5-4 . CASSRRLGDNEQFF TGTGCCAGCAGCCGTAGACTAGGGGACAATGAGCAGTTCTTC
. TRBJ1-5 TRBV15 . CATSIQSNQPQHF TGTGCCACCAGCATCCAAAGCAATCAGCCCCAGCATTTT
. TRBJ1-2 TRBV7-9 . CASSFRDGDGYTF TGTGCCAGCAGCTTTAGAGACGGGGATGGCTACACCTTC
. TRBJ1-2 TRBV5-1 . CASSLSATSFNYGYTF TGCGCCAGCAGCTTATCGGCGACTAGCTTCAACTATGGCTACACCTTC
TRBD1 TRBJ1-2 TRBV29-1 . CSVPGQGDSFGGYTF TGCAGCGTACCGGGACAGGGAGACTCCTTCGGGGGCTACACCTTC
. TRBJ2-7 TRBV5-4 . CASSGGGAYSYEQYF TGTGCCAGCAGCGGAGGAGGGGCTTACTCCTACGAGCAGTACTTC
. TRBJ2-5 TRBV18 . CASSSQTSEETQYF TGTGCCAGCTCATCACAAACATCAGAAGAGACCCAGTACTTC